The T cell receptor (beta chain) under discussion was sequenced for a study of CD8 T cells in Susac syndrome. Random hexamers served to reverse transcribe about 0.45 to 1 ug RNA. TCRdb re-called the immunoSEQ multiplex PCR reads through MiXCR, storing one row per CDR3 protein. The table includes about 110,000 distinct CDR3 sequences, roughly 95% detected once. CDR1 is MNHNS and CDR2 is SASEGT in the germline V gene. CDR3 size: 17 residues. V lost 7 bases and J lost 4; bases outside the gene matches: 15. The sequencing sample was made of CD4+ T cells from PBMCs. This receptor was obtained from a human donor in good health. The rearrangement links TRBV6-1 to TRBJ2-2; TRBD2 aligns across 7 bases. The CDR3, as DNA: TGTGCCAGCAACCTCCGTCGGGCGGGGGTGGGCACCGGGGAGCTGTTTTTT. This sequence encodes CASNLRRAGVGTGELFF.